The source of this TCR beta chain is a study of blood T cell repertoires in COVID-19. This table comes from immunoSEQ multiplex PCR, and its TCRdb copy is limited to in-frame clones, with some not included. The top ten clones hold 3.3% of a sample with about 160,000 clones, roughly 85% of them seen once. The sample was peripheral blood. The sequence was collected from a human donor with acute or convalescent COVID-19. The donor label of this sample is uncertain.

Written as DNA, the CDR3 is TGTGCCAGGGCCAGCGGGGTAACCCCCTACGAGCAGTACTTC. Translating gives CARASGVTPYEQYF. V usage is TRBV2 and J usage is TRBJ2-7, with TRBD2 matching 7 bases. Trimming took 9 bases from V and 2 from J; bases not matched to a gene: 10. The CDR3 runs 14 residues. The germline V gene has CDR1 SNHLY and CDR2 FYNNEI.